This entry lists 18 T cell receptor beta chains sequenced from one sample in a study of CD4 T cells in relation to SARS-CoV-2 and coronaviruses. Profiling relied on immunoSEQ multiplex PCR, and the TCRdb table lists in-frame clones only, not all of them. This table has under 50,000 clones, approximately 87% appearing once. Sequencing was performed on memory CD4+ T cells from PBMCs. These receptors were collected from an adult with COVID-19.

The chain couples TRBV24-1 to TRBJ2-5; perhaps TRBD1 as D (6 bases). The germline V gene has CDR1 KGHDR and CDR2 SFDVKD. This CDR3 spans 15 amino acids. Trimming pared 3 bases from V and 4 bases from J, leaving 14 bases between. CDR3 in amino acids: CATSDPHRVGETQYF. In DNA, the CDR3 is TGTGCCACCAGTGATCCCCACAGGGTAGGAGAGACCCAGTACTTC.

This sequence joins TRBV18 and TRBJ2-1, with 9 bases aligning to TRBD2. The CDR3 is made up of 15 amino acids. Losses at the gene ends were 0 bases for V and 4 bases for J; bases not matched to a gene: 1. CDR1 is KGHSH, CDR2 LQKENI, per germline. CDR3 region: CASSPPAGGYNEQFF. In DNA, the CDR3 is TGTGCCAGCTCACCACCAGCGGGGGGATACAATGAGCAGTTCTTC.

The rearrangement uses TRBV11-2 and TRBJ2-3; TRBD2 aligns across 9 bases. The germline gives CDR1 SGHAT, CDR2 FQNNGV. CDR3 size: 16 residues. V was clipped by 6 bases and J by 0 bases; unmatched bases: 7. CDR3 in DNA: TGTGCCAGCAGTAAAGCGGGGGGCCGAAGCACAGATACGCAGTATTTT. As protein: CASSKAGGRSTDTQYF.

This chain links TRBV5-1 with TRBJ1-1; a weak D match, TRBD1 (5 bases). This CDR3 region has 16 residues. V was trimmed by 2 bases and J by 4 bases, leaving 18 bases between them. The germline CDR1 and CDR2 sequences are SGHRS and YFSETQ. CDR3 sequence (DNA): TGCGCCAGCAGCTTCGGGGGGGGATTTGGGACCACTGAAGCTTTCTTT. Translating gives CASSFGGGFGTTEAFF.

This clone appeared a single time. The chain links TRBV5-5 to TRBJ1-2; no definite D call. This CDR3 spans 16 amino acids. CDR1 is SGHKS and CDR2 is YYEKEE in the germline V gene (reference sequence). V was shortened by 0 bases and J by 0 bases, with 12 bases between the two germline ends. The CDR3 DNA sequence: TGTGCCAGCAGCTTGGTAGCTGCAGAAGCTAACTATGGCTACACCTTC. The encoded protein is CASSLVAAEANYGYTF.

CDR3 loop: CASSQVFGAVGELFF. CDR3 nucleotide sequence: TGCGCCAGCAGCCAAGTTTTCGGGGCGGTCGGGGAGCTGTTTTTT. The chain links TRBV4-1 to TRBJ2-2; D possibly uses TRBD1 or TRBD2 (5 bases each). The CDR3 length is 15 residues. The V end lost 1 base, the J end lost 7 bases, and 13 bases lay between the germline ends. Germline-derived CDR1 and CDR2 are MGHRA and YSYEKL.

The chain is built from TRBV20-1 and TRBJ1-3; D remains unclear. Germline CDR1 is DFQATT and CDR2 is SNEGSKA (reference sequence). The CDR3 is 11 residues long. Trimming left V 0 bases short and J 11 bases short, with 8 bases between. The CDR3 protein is CSARDTGPIYF. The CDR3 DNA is TGCAGTGCTAGAGATACCGGGCCCATATATTTT.

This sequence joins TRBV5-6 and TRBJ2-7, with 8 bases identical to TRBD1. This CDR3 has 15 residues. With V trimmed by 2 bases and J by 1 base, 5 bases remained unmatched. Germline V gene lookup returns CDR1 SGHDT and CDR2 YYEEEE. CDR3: CASSFPGQASYEQYF. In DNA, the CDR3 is TGTGCCAGCAGCTTTCCGGGACAGGCATCCTACGAGCAGTACTTC.

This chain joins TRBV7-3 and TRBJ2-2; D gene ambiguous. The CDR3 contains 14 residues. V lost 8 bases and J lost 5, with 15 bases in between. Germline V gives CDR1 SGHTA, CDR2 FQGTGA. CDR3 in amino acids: CASGDRPRTGELFF. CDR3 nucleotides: TGTGCCAGCGGAGACCGACCGAGGACCGGGGAGCTGTTTTTT. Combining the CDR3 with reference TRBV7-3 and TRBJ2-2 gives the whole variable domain GAGVSQTPSNKVTEKGKYVELRCDPISGHTALYWYRQSLGQGPEFLIYFQGTGAADDSGLPNDRFFAVRPEGSVSTLKIQRTERGDSAVYLCASGDRPRTGELFFGEGSRLTVL.

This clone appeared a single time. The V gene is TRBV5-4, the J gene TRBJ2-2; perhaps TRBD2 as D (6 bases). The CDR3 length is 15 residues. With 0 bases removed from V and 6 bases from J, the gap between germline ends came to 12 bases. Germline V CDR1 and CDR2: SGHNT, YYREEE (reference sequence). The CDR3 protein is CASSLAGSKAGELFF. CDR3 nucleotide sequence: TGTGCCAGCAGCTTGGCCGGGAGTAAGGCCGGGGAGCTGTTTTTT.

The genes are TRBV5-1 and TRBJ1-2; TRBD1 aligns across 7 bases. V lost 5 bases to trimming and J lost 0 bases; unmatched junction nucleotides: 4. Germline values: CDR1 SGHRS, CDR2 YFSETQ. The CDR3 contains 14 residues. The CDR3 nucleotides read TGCGCCAGCAGTCAGGGACAGCCTAACTATGGCTACACCTTC. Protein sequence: CASSQGQPNYGYTF.

CDR3 sequence: CASSLPGEGSNQPQHF. The CDR3 nucleotides are TGTGCCAGCAGTTTACCAGGGGAGGGGAGCAATCAGCCCCAGCATTTT. The V gene is TRBV7-6, the J gene TRBJ1-5; a weak D match, TRBD1 (6 bases). The V and J ends lost 6 bases and 1 base respectively, with 16 bases between them. CDR3 length equals 16 residues. Germline CDR1 reads SGHVS; CDR2 reads FNYEAQ.

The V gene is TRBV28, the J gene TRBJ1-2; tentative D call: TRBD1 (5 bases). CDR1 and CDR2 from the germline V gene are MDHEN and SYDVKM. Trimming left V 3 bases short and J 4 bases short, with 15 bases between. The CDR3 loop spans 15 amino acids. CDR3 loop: CASSLSPPGTYGYTF. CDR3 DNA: TGTGCCAGCAGTTTGTCCCCGCCAGGGACCTATGGCTACACCTTC.

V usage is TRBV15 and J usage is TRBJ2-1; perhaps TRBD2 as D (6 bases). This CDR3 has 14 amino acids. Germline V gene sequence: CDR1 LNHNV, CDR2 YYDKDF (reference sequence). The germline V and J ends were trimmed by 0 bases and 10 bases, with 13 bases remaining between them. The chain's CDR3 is CATSRDLASDEQFF. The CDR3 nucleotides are TGTGCCACCAGCAGAGATCTGGCTAGCGACGAGCAGTTCTTC. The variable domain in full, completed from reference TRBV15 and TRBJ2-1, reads DAMVIQNPRYQVTQFGKPVTLSCSQTLNHNVMYWYQQKSSQAPKLLFHYYDKDFNNEADTPDNFQSRRPNTSFCFLDIRSPGLGDTAMYLCATSRDLASDEQFFGPGTRLTVL.

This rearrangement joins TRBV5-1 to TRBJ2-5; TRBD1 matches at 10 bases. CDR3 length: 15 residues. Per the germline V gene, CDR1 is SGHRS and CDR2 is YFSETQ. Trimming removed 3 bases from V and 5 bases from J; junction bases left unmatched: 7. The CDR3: CASSSTGQGMETQYF. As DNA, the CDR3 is TGCGCCAGCAGCTCCACGGGACAGGGGATGGAGACCCAGTACTTC.

CDR3 in DNA: TGTGCCAGCAGTGAAGGACTAGCGGTGCCCACAGATACGCAGTATTTT. Translating it yields CASSEGLAVPTDTQYF. This chain connects TRBV2 to TRBJ2-3; 9 nucleotides line up with TRBD2. Germline CDR1 reads SNHLY; CDR2 reads FYNNEI. Trimming removed 1 base from V and 2 bases from J; junction bases left unmatched: 4. This CDR3 comprises 16 residues.

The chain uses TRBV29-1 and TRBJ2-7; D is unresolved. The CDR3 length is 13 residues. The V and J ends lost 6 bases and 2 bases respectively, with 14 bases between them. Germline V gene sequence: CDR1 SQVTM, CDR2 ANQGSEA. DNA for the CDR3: TGCAGCGTCGCCGCCTCGAACGCCTACGAGCAGTACTTC. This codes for CSVAASNAYEQYF.

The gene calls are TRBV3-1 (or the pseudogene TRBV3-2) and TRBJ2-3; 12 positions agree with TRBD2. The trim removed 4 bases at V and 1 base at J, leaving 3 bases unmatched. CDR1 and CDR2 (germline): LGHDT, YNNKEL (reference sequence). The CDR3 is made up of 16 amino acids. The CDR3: CASSRRTSGGTDTQYF. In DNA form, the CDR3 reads TGTGCCAGCAGCCGACGGACTAGCGGGGGCACAGATACGCAGTATTTT.